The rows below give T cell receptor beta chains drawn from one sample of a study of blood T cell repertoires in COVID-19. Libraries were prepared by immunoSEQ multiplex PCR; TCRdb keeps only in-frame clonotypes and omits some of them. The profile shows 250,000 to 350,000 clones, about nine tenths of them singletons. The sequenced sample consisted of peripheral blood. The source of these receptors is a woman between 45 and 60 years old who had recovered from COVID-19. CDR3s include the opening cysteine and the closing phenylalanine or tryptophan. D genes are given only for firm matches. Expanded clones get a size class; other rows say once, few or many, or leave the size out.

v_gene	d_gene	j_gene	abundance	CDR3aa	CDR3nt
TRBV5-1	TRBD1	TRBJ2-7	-	CASSPGGQGAYEQYF	TGCGCCAGCAGCCCCGGGGGACAGGGGGCCTACGAGCAGTACTTC
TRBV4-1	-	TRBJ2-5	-	CASSQQQTQETQYF	TGCGCCAGCAGCCAACAACAGACCCAAGAGACCCAGTACTTC
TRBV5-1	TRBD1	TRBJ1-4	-	CASSSGQINEKLFF	TGCGCCAGCAGCTCGGGACAGATAAATGAAAAACTGTTTTTT
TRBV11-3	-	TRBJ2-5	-	CASSSNGGGETQYF	TGTGCCAGCAGCTCGAACGGGGGAGGAGAGACCCAGTACTTC
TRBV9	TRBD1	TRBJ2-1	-	CASSPLPQGADNEQFF	TGTGCCAGCAGCCCCCTACCCCAGGGGGCCGACAATGAGCAGTTCTTC
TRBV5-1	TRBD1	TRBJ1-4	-	CASSSRTGGGEKLFF	TGCGCCAGCAGCTCAAGGACAGGGGGAGGTGAAAAACTGTTTTTT
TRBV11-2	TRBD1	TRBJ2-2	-	CASSPPGTGIAGELFF	TGTGCCAGCAGCCCCCCCGGGACAGGGATTGCCGGGGAGCTGTTTTTT
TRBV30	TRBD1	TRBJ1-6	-	CAWMGTGGRSPLHF	TGTGCCTGGATGGGGACAGGGGGGCGATCACCCCTCCACTTT
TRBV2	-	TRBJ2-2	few	CASSELRAGELFF	TGTGCCAGCAGTGAATTGCGGGCCGGGGAGCTGTTTTTT
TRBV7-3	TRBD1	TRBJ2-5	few	CASSLGDRTETQYF	TGTGCCAGCAGCTTAGGGGACAGGACAGAGACCCAGTACTTC
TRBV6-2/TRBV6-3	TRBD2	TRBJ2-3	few	CASSERESTDTQYF	TGTGCCAGCAGTGAGCGGGAAAGCACAGATACGCAGTATTTT
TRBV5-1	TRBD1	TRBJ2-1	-	CASSETGNSYNEQFF	TGCGCCAGCAGCGAGACAGGGAACTCCTACAATGAGCAGTTCTTC
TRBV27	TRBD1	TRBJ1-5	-	CASSNDRDNQPQHF	TGTGCCAGCAGTAACGACAGGGACAATCAGCCCCAGCATTTT
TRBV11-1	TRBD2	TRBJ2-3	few	CASSWTSGGVTDTQYF	TGTGCCAGCAGCTGGACTAGCGGGGGGGTGACAGATACGCAGTATTTT
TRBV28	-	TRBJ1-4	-	CASSWTLNSNEKLFF	TGTGCCAGCAGTTGGACTTTAAATAGTAATGAAAAACTGTTTTTT
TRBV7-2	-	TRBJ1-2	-	CASSLWEGPSYGYTF	TGTGCCAGCAGCTTGTGGGAGGGACCTTCTTATGGCTACACCTTC
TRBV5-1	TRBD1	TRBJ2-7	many	CASSLAPGGLNNEQYF	TGCGCCAGCAGCTTGGCCCCAGGGGGCTTGAACAACGAGCAGTACTTC
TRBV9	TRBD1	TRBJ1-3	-	CASSPNDRVYGNTIYF	TGTGCCAGCAGCCCAAACGACAGGGTGTATGGAAACACCATATATTTT
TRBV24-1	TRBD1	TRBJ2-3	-	CATRGTAASTQYF	TGTGCCACCAGGGGGACAGCGGCGTCCACGCAGTATTTT
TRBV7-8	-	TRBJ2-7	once	CASSLLSASYEQYF	TGTGCCAGCAGCTTACTCAGCGCTTCCTACGAGCAGTACTTC
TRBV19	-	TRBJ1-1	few	CASEDSQNTEAFF	TGTGCCAGTGAGGACAGCCAGAACACTGAAGCTTTCTTT
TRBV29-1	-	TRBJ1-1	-	CSAGGQNTEAFF	TGCAGCGCCGGGGGGCAGAACACTGAAGCTTTCTTT
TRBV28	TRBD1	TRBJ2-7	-	CASSGTGVYEQYF	TGTGCCAGCTCCGGGACAGGGGTTTACGAGCAGTACTTC
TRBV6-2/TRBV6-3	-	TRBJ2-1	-	CASSYSTFGGNEQFF	TGTGCCAGCAGTTACTCGACCTTTGGGGGGAATGAGCAGTTCTTC
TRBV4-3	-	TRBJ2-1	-	CASSPRGGGAVSYNEQFF	TGCGCCAGCAGCCCCCGGGGAGGGGGGGCCGTCTCCTACAATGAGCAGTTCTTC
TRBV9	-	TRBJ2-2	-	CASSFQRTGELFF	TGTGCCAGCAGCTTCCAGCGGACCGGGGAGCTGTTTTTT
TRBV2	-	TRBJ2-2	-	CASRPQENTGELFF	TGTGCCAGCAGACCCCAGGAGAACACCGGGGAGCTGTTTTTT
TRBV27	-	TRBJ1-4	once	CASSPRGGNEKLFF	TGTGCCAGCAGCCCGCGGGGGGGAAATGAAAAACTGTTTTTT
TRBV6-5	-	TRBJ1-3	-	CASRFTGGNTIYF	TGTGCCAGCAGGTTTACAGGGGGAAACACCATATATTTT
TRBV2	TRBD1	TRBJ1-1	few	CASAPEGQGDTEAFF	TGTGCCAGCGCACCCGAGGGACAGGGAGACACTGAAGCTTTCTTT
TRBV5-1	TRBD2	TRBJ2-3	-	CASSWGGLAPDTQYF	TGCGCCAGCAGCTGGGGGGGTCTAGCTCCCGATACGCAGTATTTT
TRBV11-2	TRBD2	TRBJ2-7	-	CASSLGRRGEPSYEQYF	TGTGCCAGCAGCTTAGGGAGACGGGGGGAGCCATCCTACGAGCAGTACTTC
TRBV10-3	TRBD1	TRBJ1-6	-	CAITGGQGSSPLHF	TGTGCCATCACCGGGGGACAGGGAAGTTCACCCCTCCACTTT
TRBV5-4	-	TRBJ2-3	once	CASSFDSSRPDTQYF	TGTGCCAGCAGCTTTGATAGTAGCCGGCCAGATACGCAGTATTTT
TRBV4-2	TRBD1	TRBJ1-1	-	CASSQEDRDYTEAFF	TGTGCCAGCAGCCAAGAGGACAGGGACTACACTGAAGCTTTCTTT
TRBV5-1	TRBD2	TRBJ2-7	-	CASSLDPPSGGVYEQYF	TGCGCCAGCAGCTTGGACCCTCCTAGCGGGGGGGTATACGAGCAGTACTTC
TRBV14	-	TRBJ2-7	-	CASSQGGGMSYEQYF	TGTGCCAGCAGCCAGGGGGGTGGGATGTCCTACGAGCAGTACTTC
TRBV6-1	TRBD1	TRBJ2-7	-	CASSADRGRPRSYEQYF	TGTGCCAGCAGTGCGGACAGGGGGCGTCCCCGCTCCTACGAGCAGTACTTC
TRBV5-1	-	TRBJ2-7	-	CASSLEGHVYEQYF	TGCGCCAGCAGCTTGGAGGGACATGTCTACGAGCAGTACTTC